This TCR beta chain was identified in a study of T cells in Graves' hyperthyroidism and ophthalmopathy. The cohort's ophthalmopathy patients, a group with duration under 3 months, had a Clinical Activity Score of at least 3 and a NOSPECS grade of at least 4. Study conclusions and caveats: Ophthalmopathy was told apart from stable hyperthyroidism by a 13 V-J model.

To note about this clonotype: Its target is not known.

V was pared by 5 bases and J by 4 bases, with 7 bases of the junction left unmatched. The CDR3 length is 14 residues. Per the germline V gene, CDR1 is SGHVS and CDR2 is FQNEAQ. Amplified TCR beta CDR3 regions derived from RNA transcripts. An initial round of RT-PCR targeting the TCR CDR3 relied on the HTBI primer set. TCRdb analysed the multiplex PCR reads with MiXCR anew, one entry per CDR3 protein. The sample holds roughly 380,000 distinct CDR3 sequences, around a sixth seen once. Sequencing was carried out using blood. The sequence derives from a woman aged 40 to 50 with Graves' ophthalmopathy. The J gene is TRBJ1-2, the V gene TRBV7-8; 7 nucleotides agree with TRBD1. The DNA for the CDR3 is TGTGCCAGCAGCGGCGACAGGGTGGGCTATGGCTACACCTTC. Encoded protein: CASSGDRVGYGYTF.